Given below is one T cell receptor beta chain in context. What it recognizes is unknown. This specimen comes from a study of blood T cells in healthy people across ages. Each donor was a healthy Caucasian individual from Russia, aged roughly 6 to 95. Peripheral blood samples of 7.5 to 10 milliliters were drawn from each donor. General study results and limits: TCR beta diversity per million T cells fell roughly linearly with age.

The CDR3 covers 17 residues. The ends were cut back, 0 bases at V and 0 bases at J, with 11 bases in the middle. CDR1 is KGHSH and CDR2 is LQKENI in the germline V gene. Then a second PCR, running roughly 7 to 11 cycles, was carried out with a sample-barcoded 5' primer and a J-beta primer mix. All samples gave at least 2.5 million CDR3-containing paired-end reads. TCRdb redid the calling of the 5' RACE reads with MiXCR, one entry per CDR3 protein. The profile covers 1.5 million to 2 million distinct CDR3 sequences, with roughly 28% appearing a single time and about 7.7% taken by the ten largest. The receptor was derived from a woman in her twenties or thirties in good health. The chain is built from TRBV18 and TRBJ2-2; TRBD1 might be the D (6 bases). The source material was blood. CDR3 DNA: TGTGCCAGCTCACCACCGCAGGGGTCGGCGAACACCGGGGAGCTGTTTTTT. It translates to CASSPPQGSANTGELFF.